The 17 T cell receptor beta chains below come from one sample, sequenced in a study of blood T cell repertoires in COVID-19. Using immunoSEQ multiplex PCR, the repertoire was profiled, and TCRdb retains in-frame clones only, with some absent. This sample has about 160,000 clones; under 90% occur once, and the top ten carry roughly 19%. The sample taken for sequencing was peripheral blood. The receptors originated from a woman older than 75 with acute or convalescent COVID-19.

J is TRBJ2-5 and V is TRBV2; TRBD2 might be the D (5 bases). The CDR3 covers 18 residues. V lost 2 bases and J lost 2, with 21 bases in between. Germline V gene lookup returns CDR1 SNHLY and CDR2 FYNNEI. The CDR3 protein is CASSETPRRTGIQETQYF. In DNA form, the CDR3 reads TGTGCCAGCAGTGAAACCCCCCGACGGACTGGGATTCAAGAGACCCAGTACTTC.

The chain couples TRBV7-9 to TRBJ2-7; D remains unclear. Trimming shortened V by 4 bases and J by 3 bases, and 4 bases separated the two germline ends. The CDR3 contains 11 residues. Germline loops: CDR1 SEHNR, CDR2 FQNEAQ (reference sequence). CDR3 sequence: CASSWHYEQYF. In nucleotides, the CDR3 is TGTGCCAGCAGCTGGCACTACGAGCAGTACTTC.

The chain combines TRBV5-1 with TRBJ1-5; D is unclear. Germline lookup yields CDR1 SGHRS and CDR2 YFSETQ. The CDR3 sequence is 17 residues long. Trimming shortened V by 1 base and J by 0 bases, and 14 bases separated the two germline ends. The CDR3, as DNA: TGCGCCAGCAGCTTGAATTCGGGAGGAAGTAGCAATCAGCCCCAGCATTTT. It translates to CASSLNSGGSSNQPQHF.

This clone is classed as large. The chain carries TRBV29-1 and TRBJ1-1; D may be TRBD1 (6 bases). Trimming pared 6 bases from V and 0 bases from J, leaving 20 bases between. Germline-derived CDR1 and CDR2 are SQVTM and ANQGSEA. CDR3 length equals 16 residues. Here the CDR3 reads CSVPRIGQSMNTEAFF. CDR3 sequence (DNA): TGCAGCGTCCCACGAATCGGACAGAGCATGAACACTGAAGCTTTCTTT.

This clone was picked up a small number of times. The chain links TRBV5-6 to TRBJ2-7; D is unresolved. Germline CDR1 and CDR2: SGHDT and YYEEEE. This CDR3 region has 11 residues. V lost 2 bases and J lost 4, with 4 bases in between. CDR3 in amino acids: CASSFSYEQYF. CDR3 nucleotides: TGTGCCAGCAGCTTTTCGTACGAGCAGTACTTC. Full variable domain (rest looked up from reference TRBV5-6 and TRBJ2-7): DAGVTQSPTHLIKTRGQQVTLRCSPKSGHDTVSWYQQALGQGPQFIFQYYEEEERQRGNFPDRFSGHQFPNYSSELNVNALLLGDSALYLCASSFSYEQYFGPGTRLTVT.

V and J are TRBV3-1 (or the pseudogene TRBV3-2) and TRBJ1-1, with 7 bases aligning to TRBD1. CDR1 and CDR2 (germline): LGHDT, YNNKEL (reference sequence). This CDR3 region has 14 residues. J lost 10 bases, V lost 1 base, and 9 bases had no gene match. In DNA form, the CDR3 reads TGTGCCAGCAGCCAAGTGGACAGGCCGGGCGGAGCTTTCTTT. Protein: CASSQVDRPGGAFF.

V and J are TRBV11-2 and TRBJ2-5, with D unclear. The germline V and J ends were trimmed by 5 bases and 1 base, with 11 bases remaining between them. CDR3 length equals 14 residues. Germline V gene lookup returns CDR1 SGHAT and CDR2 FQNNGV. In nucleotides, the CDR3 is TGTGCCAGCAGCAATCTAGGCCCCCAAGAGACCCAGTACTTC. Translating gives CASSNLGPQETQYF. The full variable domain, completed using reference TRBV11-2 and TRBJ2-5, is EAGVAQSPRYKIIEKRQSVAFWCNPISGHATLYWYQQILGQGPKLLIQFQNNGVVDDSQLPKDRFSAERLKGVDSTLKIQPAKLEDSAVYLCASSNLGPQETQYFGPGTRLLVL.

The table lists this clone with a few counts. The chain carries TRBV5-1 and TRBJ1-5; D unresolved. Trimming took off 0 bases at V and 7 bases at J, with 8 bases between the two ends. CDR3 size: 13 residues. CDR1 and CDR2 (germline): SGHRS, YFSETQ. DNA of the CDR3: TGCGCCAGCAGCTTGGACTACACGCAGCCCCAGCATTTT. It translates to CASSLDYTQPQHF.

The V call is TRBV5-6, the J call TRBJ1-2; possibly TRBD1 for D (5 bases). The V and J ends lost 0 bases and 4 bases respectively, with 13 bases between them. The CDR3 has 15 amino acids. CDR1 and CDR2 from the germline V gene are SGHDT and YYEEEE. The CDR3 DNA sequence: TGTGCCAGCAGCTTGGGGGGCAGATTCTTCTATGGCTACACCTTC. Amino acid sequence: CASSLGGRFFYGYTF.

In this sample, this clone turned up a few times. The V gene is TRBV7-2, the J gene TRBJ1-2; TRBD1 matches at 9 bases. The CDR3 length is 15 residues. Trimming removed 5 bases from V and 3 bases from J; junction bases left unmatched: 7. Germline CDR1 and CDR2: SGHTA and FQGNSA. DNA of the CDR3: TGTGCCAGCAGCAAAAGGGACAGGGAACACTATGGCTACACCTTC. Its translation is CASSKRDREHYGYTF.

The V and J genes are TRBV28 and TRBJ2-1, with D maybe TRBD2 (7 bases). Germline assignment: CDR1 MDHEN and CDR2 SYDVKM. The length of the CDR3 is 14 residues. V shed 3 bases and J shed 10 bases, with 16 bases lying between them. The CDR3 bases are TGTGCCAGCAGTTTGGGGGGGCGGCTAGACGAGCAGTTCTTC. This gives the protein CASSLGGRLDEQFF. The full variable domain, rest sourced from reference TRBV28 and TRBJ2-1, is DVKVTQSSRYLVKRTGEKVFLECVQDMDHENMFWYRQDPGLGLRLIYFSYDVKMKEKGDIPEGYSVSREKKERFSLILESASTNQTSMYLCASSLGGRLDEQFFGPGTRLTVL.

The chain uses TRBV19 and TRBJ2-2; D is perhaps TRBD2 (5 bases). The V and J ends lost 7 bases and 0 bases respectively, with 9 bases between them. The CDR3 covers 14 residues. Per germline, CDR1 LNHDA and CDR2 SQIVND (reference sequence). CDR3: CASTLRANTGELFF. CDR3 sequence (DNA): TGTGCCAGTACCCTGCGGGCGAACACCGGGGAGCTGTTTTTT.

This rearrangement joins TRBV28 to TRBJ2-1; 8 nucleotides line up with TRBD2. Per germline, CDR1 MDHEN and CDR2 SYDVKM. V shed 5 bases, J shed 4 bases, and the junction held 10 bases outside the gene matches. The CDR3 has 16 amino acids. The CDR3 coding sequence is TGTGCCAGCAGTGCCCGAGAGCGGGAGAGATACAATGAGCAGTTCTTC. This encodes CASSARERERYNEQFF.

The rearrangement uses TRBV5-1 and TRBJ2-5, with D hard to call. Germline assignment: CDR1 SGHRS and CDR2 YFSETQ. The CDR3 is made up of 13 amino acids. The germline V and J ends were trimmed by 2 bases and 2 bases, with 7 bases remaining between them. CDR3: CASSFFPQETQYF. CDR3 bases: TGCGCCAGCAGCTTTTTTCCGCAAGAGACCCAGTACTTC.

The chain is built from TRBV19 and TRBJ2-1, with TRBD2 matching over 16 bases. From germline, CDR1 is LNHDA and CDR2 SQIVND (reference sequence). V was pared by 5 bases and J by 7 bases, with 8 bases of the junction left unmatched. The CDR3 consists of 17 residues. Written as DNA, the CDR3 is TGTGCCAGTAGTCCGGGACTAGCGGGGGGGCCTTGGAATGAGCAGTTCTTC. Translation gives CASSPGLAGGPWNEQFF. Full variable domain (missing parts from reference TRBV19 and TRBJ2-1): DGGITQSPKYLFRKEGQNVTLSCEQNLNHDAMYWYRQDPGQGLRLIYYSQIVNDFQKGDIAEGYSVSREKKESFPLTVTSAQKNPTAFYLCASSPGLAGGPWNEQFFGPGTRLTVL.

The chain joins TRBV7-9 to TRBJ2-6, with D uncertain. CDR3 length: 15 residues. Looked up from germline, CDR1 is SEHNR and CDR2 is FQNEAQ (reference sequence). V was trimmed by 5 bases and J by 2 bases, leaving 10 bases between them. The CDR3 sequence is CASSPQQAGANVLTF. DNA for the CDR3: TGTGCCAGCAGCCCGCAGCAGGCTGGGGCCAACGTCCTGACTTTC. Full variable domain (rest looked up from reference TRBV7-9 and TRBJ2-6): DTGVSQNPRHKITKRGQNVTFRCDPISEHNRLYWYRQTLGQGPEFLTYFQNEAQLEKSRLLSDRFSAERPKGSFSTLEIQRTEQGDSAMYLCASSPQQAGANVLTFGAGSRLTVL.

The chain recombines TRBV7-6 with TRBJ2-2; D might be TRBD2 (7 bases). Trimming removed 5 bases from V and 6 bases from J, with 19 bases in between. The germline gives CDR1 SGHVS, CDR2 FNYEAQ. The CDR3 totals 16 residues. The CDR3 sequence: CASSPGAGAGAGELFF. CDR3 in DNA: TGTGCCAGCAGCCCGGGGGCGGGGGCCGGCGCCGGGGAGCTGTTTTTT.